This T cell receptor (beta chain) was sequenced during a study of shared clonotypes between healthy human individuals. Whole-study findings and limits: Generation probabilities of non-shared clonotypes were lower (relative to those shared by all four donors). Sequencing depth was predicted to influence how clonotypes are shared among donors.

V trimming: 7 bases; J trimming: 3 bases; junction bases outside the gene matches: 12. Germline-derived CDR1 and CDR2 are LNHDA and SQIVND (reference sequence). This CDR3 is 16 amino acids long. Of note for this clone: The antigen remains unidentified.

Researchers divided each subset's genomic DNA evenly across several immunoSEQ plates. Clones were read by immunoSEQ multiplex PCR, and TCRdb kept only the in-frame ones, dropping some. Of hundreds of thousands of clones listed, more than 95% are singletons. The rearrangement uses TRBV19 and TRBJ2-1, with TRBD2 matching 7 bases. This clonotype originated in a young woman in good health. The sequencing sample was made of naive CD4+ T cells sorted from blood. Subset of the sample: CD45RA+ positively selected. The CDR3 here is CASKRMSAGVYNEQFF. The DNA of the CDR3 is TGTGCCAGTAAGAGGATGAGTGCGGGGGTCTACAATGAGCAGTTCTTC.